This T cell receptor (beta chain) originates from a study of OX40 agonist ivuxolimab in advanced cancers. Looking at the study overall: Ivuxolimab was an agonistic, fully human IgG2 monoclonal antibody directed against OX40 (CD134), a costimulatory receptor. Partial responses occurred in three dose-escalation patients: two with cutaneous melanoma and one with hepatocellular carcinoma. In the dose-escalation cohort, nearly 85% of patients were male, and the mean age was 60 years with a range of roughly 20 to 79. Peripheral TCRbeta sequencing aimed to test whether ivuxolimab altered TCR sequence diversity and caused clonal T-cell expansion. Of the approximately 50 dose-escalation patients, hepatocellular carcinoma was present in about 20, melanoma in approximately 15, renal cell carcinoma in 9 and head and neck cancer in 9. The paper reports the monotherapy dose-escalation portion (N ≈ 50 patients) of the phase I ivuxolimab trial. Intravenous ivuxolimab was administered to patients every 2 weeks at six dose levels: 0.01, 0.1, 0.3, 1.5, 3 and 10 mg/kg. Prior anti-PD-1, anti-PD-L1 or anti-CTLA-4 therapy was permitted, and 40% of dose-escalation patients had received checkpoint inhibitors.

As regards this clone: There is no known antigen for this receptor. Base qualities were left out, and no much larger clone turns up one base away.

The CDR3, cysteine through phenylalanine, is 15 amino acids long. Solely the CDR3 DNA is kept, with 45 bases framed from the first base. Unmatched junction bases come to 5, with V trimmed by 2 bases and J by 2 bases. Reading the germline V gene gives CDR1 SGHNT and CDR2 YENEEA. Patients with a history of autoimmune disease or receiving systemic immunosuppression were excluded from the trial. Peripheral blood for TCR sequencing was collected from all dose cohorts at baseline, on cycle 4 day 1, and on cycle 7 day 1. Samples came from an open-label, multicenter, first-in-human phase I dose-escalation trial of ivuxolimab. Adults with locally advanced or metastatic head and neck squamous cell, hepatocellular, melanoma or renal cell carcinoma were enrolled in the trial. Before TCR sequencing, CD4+ T cells and CD8+ T cells from peripheral blood were sorted into separate populations. What the research found in general, with its limitations: On average, CD8+ T cells showed more expanded clones than CD4+ T cells after ivuxolimab. At doses of 0.1 to 3.0 mg/kg, clonal expansion of both CD4+ and CD8+ T cells in blood was seen between baseline and week 6. Antigen specificity was not determined for the clonally expanded peripheral T cells. In the 0.1-3.0 mg/kg groups, partial responders were among the patients with the lowest normalized peripheral clonal expansion, particularly in CD8+ T cells. Low levels of normalized T-cell clonal expansion were also shown by some nonresponding patients.

For sequencing of the TCRbeta CDR3 region, genomic DNA was extracted from the sorted cells. TCRbeta CDR3 regions were sequenced using the immunoSEQ Assay. TCRdb mirrors the immuneACCESS table, restricted to in-frame sequences. Some clones are absent from its copies; in checked studies, under half trace to an unresolved V gene, and the reason for the others is unknown. This sample holds some 43,000 clones; around 90% were observed only once. Together, the top ten hold less than 0.7% of the sample. The sequences come from CD4+ or CD8+ T cells sorted from blood, collected in a trial of the OX40 agonist ivuxolimab. The chain couples TRBV11-3 to TRBJ1-1, and 7 bases in between align with TRBD1. The sequence was collected from an adult with an advanced solid tumor such as melanoma, head and neck, liver or kidney cancer. The bases are TGTGCCAGCAGCTTATATCAGGGGGGAAACACTGAAGCTTTCTTT. Its translation is CASSLYQGGNTEAFF.